This TCR beta chain comes out of a study of CD8 T cells in Susac syndrome. V was clipped by 6 bases and J by 1 base; unmatched bases: 7. Looked up from germline, CDR1 is SGHNT and CDR2 is YENEEA. The CDR3 extends over 15 amino acids. Random hexamers primed reverse transcription of about 0.45 to 1 ug RNA. immunoSEQ multiplex PCR amplified TCR beta CDR3 across 54 Vbeta, 13 Jbeta. TCRdb used MiXCR to reprocess the immunoSEQ multiplex PCR reads, holding one entry per CDR3 protein. Counted here are 100,000 to 150,000 distinct CDR3 sequences, around 96% occurring once; the ten biggest clones make up 0.085% to 0.09%.

The chain links TRBV11-3 to TRBJ2-3, with 7 bases aligning to TRBD2. Sequencing input: CD4+ T cells from PBMCs. The receptor was isolated from a human donor in good health. DNA for the CDR3: TGTGCCAGCAGTTACAGCGGGACCGGCACAGATACGCAGTATTTT. Residues: CASSYSGTGTDTQYF. Variable domain in full (rest from reference TRBV11-3 and TRBJ2-3): EAGVVQSPRYKIIEKKQPVAFWCNPISGHNTLYWYLQNLGQGPELLIRYENEEAVDDSQLPKDRFSAERLKGVDSTLKIQPAELGDSAVYLCASSYSGTGTDTQYFGPGTRLTVL.